These 28 T cell receptor beta chains came from one sample sequenced in a study of vaccination and CD4 T cells after COVID-19. The treatment denotes: roughly 10-day PBMC culture with coronavirus spike peptide pools or control peptides (ViraFEST assay). Once obtained from cultured CD4+ T cells, the DNA was sequenced using the Oncomine TCR Beta short-read assay. Via MiXCR, TCRdb re-called the PCR reads, giving one row per CDR3 protein. The data hold thousands of distinct CDR3 sequences, with about 75% observed a single time. No antigen has been assigned to these receptors. Sequencing used CD4+ T cells from blood, cultured in vitro. These receptors came from a human donor who had recovered from COVID-19.

This rearrangement joins TRBV28 to TRBJ1-1; no reliable D call. The CDR3 is 16 amino acids. V dropped 1 base and J dropped 2 bases, with 14 bases sitting between them. Germline CDR1 MDHEN, CDR2 SYDVKM. CDR3 coding DNA: TGTGCCAGCAGTTTATTTCTGGGAAGTGGAAACACTGAAGCTTTCTTT. Translating gives CASSLFLGSGNTEAFF.

The rearrangement uses TRBV7-8 and TRBJ2-5; D unclear. This CDR3 comprises 16 residues. V shed 1 base and J shed 3 bases, with 15 bases lying between them. Germline lookup yields CDR1 SGHVS and CDR2 FQNEAQ. This CDR3 reads CASSLGTAWGKETQYF. CDR3 sequence (DNA): TGTGCCAGCAGCTTAGGCACGGCGTGGGGTAAAGAGACCCAGTACTTC. The full variable domain, with the rest looked up from reference TRBV7-8 and TRBJ2-5, is GAGVSQSPRYKVAKRGQDVALRCDPISGHVSLFWYQQALGQGPEFLTYFQNEAQLDKSGLPSDRFFAERPEGSVSTLKIQRTQQEDSAVYLCASSLGTAWGKETQYFGPGTRLLVL.

This chain joins TRBV7-2 and TRBJ1-2; D not certain. CDR3 size: 14 residues. With 4 bases removed from V and 2 bases from J, the gap between germline ends came to 11 bases. Germline values: CDR1 SGHTA, CDR2 FQGNSA. CDR3 region: CASSWRAANYGYTF. The DNA for the CDR3 is TGTGCCAGCAGCTGGAGGGCAGCCAACTATGGCTACACCTTC.

The genes are TRBV20-1 and TRBJ1-2; D gene unclear. The germline gives CDR1 DFQATT, CDR2 SNEGSKA (reference sequence). This CDR3 is 13 amino acids long. The V end lost 4 bases, the J end lost 6 bases, and 15 bases lay between the germline ends. In DNA form, the CDR3 reads TGCAGTGCTAATACCCTTGCGACCCATGGCTACACCTTC. Translation gives CSANTLATHGYTF.

Comment on this clonotype: The junction departs from the called germline gene at one end, perhaps through a read error. The CDR3 protein is CASSHNSGRAWQLF. CDR3 coding DNA: TGTGCCAGCAGTCATAATAGCGGGAGGGCCTGGCAGCTCTTC. The J gene is TRBJ2-1, the V gene TRBV6-1; TRBD2 matches 11 bases. The CDR3 extends over 14 amino acids. Germline-derived CDR1 and CDR2 are MNHNS and SASEGT.

In nucleotides, the CDR3 is TGTGCCAGCAGTTATTTCCGGGACAGGGACACCGGGGAGCTGTTTTTT. Its translation: CASSYFRDRDTGELFF. This chain joins TRBV6-2 or TRBV6-3 and TRBJ2-2, with 9 positions matching TRBD1. V trimming: 3 bases; J trimming: 3 bases; junction bases outside the gene matches: 5. Germline assignment: CDR1 MNHEY and CDR2 SVGEGT. The CDR3 length is 16 residues.

There are a few counts of this clonotype. As DNA, the CDR3 is TGTGCCAGCAGTAGAACTCAGGCGGGAGGGCACACTGAAGCTTTCTTT. As protein: CASSRTQAGGHTEAFF. The V call is TRBV28, the J call TRBJ1-1; D unresolved. V shed 5 bases and J shed 3 bases, with 19 bases lying between them. The CDR3 is 16 amino acids. CDR1 and CDR2 from the germline V gene are MDHEN and SYDVKM.

This clonotype was seen just once. The chain is built from TRBV9 and TRBJ2-4; TRBD2 agrees at 11 bases. The CDR3 covers 16 residues. The junction had 8 bases not matched to a gene; V was cut back by 3 bases and J by 6 bases. Per the germline V gene, CDR1 is SGDLS and CDR2 is YYNGEE. The CDR3 loop reads CASSDHGTSGLNIQYF. CDR3 coding DNA: TGTGCCAGCAGCGACCACGGGACTAGCGGATTAAACATTCAGTACTTC.

This clonotype was recorded a few times. The rearrangement uses TRBV6-1 and TRBJ1-5; no clear D gene. Germline CDR1 and CDR2: MNHNS and SASEGT. Trimming took off 2 bases at V and 2 bases at J, with 13 bases between the two ends. The CDR3 covers 16 residues. CDR3 in amino acids: CASSERALGGNQPQHF. CDR3 nucleotides: TGTGCCAGCAGTGAAAGGGCGCTTGGGGGCAATCAGCCCCAGCATTTT.

This clonotype is a singleton in its sample. V usage is TRBV18 and J usage is TRBJ1-5; no reliable D call. Trimming took off 6 bases at V and 3 bases at J, with 18 bases between the two ends. This CDR3 has 16 amino acids. Per germline, CDR1 KGHSH and CDR2 LQKENI. CDR3 coding DNA: TGTGCCAGCTCCCTTACTAATCACGCGAACAATCAGCCCCAGCATTTT. Protein: CASSLTNHANNQPQHF.

This clonotype has just a few counts. The chain uses TRBV11-3 and TRBJ1-1; no definite D call. In germline, CDR1 is SGHNT, CDR2 YENEEA. The CDR3 has 13 amino acids. V gave up 3 bases and J gave up 4 bases, with 9 bases separating them. CDR3 sequence reads: CASSFGVSTEAFF. DNA for the CDR3: TGTGCCAGCAGCTTTGGGGTAAGCACTGAAGCTTTCTTT.

CDR3 sequence reads: CAGTGQGGRQPQHF. CDR3 nucleotide sequence: TGTGCCGGCACGGGACAGGGAGGTCGTCAGCCCCAGCATTTT. This sequence joins TRBV2 and TRBJ1-5, with 9 bases matching TRBD1. The CDR3 consists of 14 residues. Germline-derived CDR1 and CDR2 are SNHLY and FYNNEI. V was clipped by 11 bases and J by 6 bases; unmatched bases: 11.

The gene calls are TRBV6-1 and TRBJ1-6; possibly TRBD1 for D (5 bases). Germline V CDR1 and CDR2: MNHNS, SASEGT. CDR3 length: 15 residues. The V end was cut by 7 bases, the J end by 9 bases, with 19 bases between. The CDR3 DNA reads TGTGCCAGCACCCAAGGGGACCCTGGGGTTTCACCCCTCCACTTT. Protein: CASTQGDPGVSPLHF.

The rearrangement uses TRBV20-1 and TRBJ2-1, with D possibly being TRBD2 (6 bases). The CDR3 covers 12 residues. Germline loops: CDR1 DFQATT, CDR2 SNEGSKA (reference sequence). V lost 6 bases, J lost 3 bases, and 9 bases lay in between. The CDR3 DNA follows: TGCAGTGCCAGGCGGGACTACAATGAGCAGTTCTTC. It yields the protein CSARRDYNEQFF.

This clonotype was counted between two and nine times. The chain combines TRBV30 with TRBJ1-5, with D unclear. V gave up 0 bases and J gave up 0 bases, with 3 bases separating them. CDR1 is GTSNPN and CDR2 is SVGIG in the germline V gene (reference sequence). CDR3 length equals 13 residues. CDR3 residues: CAWSVDSNQPQHF. The CDR3 DNA follows: TGTGCCTGGAGTGTCGATAGCAATCAGCCCCAGCATTTT.

CDR3 residues: CSARDSALLAAFF. The CDR3 DNA reads as TGCAGTGCTAGAGATTCGGCACTGCTTGCAGCTTTCTTT. This chain connects TRBV20-1 to TRBJ1-1; no definite D call. Germline CDR1 and CDR2: DFQATT and SNEGSKA (reference sequence). The CDR3 is 13 residues long. V was clipped by 0 bases and J by 10 bases, with 15 bases between them.

This chain connects TRBV7-9 to TRBJ2-1, with TRBD2 matching 7 bases. Germline V gene data show CDR1 as SEHNR and CDR2 as FQNEAQ (reference sequence). V shed 2 bases, J shed 6 bases, and the junction held 7 bases outside the gene matches. The CDR3 is made up of 15 amino acids. The CDR3 sequence: CASSLTSAMGNEQFF. CDR3 DNA: TGTGCCAGCAGCTTAACTAGCGCGATGGGCAATGAGCAGTTCTTC.

J is TRBJ1-1 and V is TRBV7-9; D ambiguous. With 5 bases removed from V and 3 bases from J, the gap between germline ends came to 13 bases. In germline, CDR1 is SEHNR, CDR2 FQNEAQ (reference sequence). This CDR3 spans 14 amino acids. The CDR3 region has the DNA TGTGCCAGCAGCCTCCGAGGGCTGGACACTGAAGCTTTCTTT. Encoded protein: CASSLRGLDTEAFF.

V gene TRBV11-2 combines with J gene TRBJ1-6; a weak D match, TRBD1 (5 bases). Trimming cost V 5 bases and J 5 bases, with 13 bases left between them. Germline V gene sequence: CDR1 SGHAT, CDR2 FQNNGV. The CDR3 is 15 amino acids. CDR3 amino acids: CASSRRQRDNSPLHF. In nucleotides, the CDR3 is TGTGCCAGCAGCCGCAGACAGAGAGATAATTCACCCCTCCACTTT.

The V and J genes are TRBV20-1 and TRBJ2-1; 13 bases map to TRBD2. Germline CDR1 and CDR2: DFQATT and SNEGSKA (reference sequence). V shed 2 bases and J 7 bases; nucleotides not matched to a gene: 5. The CDR3 runs 15 residues. Here the CDR3 DNA reads TGCAGTGCTAGACCACTAGCGGGGGGGCGAAATGAGCAGTTCTTC. Its protein is CSARPLAGGRNEQFF.

This sequence joins TRBV6-1 and TRBJ1-2, with D possibly TRBD1 on 6 matching bases. There are 14 residues in the CDR3. The V end lost 7 bases, the J end lost 5 bases, and 17 bases lay between the germline ends. Per the germline V gene, CDR1 is MNHNS and CDR2 is SASEGT. The CDR3 loop reads CASTRDTMWYGYTF. DNA of the CDR3: TGTGCCAGCACCCGGGACACCATGTGGTATGGCTACACCTTC.

This CDR3 reads CSARYSAGPTEAFF. In DNA, the CDR3 is TGCAGTGCTAGATATTCGGCGGGACCCACTGAAGCTTTCTTT. V is TRBV20-1 and J is TRBJ1-1; possible D gene TRBD1, 5 bases. The V end was cut by 2 bases, the J end by 4 bases, with 14 bases between. CDR1 and CDR2 from the germline V gene are DFQATT and SNEGSKA (reference sequence). The CDR3 totals 14 residues.

The chain has TRBV27 and TRBJ2-3; the match to TRBD2 covers 10 bases. After removal of 3 bases from V and 2 bases from J, the junction contained 11 bases not matched to a gene. Germline V gene sequence: CDR1 MNHEY, CDR2 SMNVEV (reference sequence). This CDR3 region has 18 residues. The CDR3 bases are TGTGCCAGCAGTTTTCTGAAACTAGCGGGAAAACTCACAGATACGCAGTATTTT. The encoded protein is CASSFLKLAGKLTDTQYF.

The J gene is TRBJ1-5, the V gene TRBV6-1, with 10 bases matching TRBD1. Germline loops: CDR1 MNHNS, CDR2 SASEGT. The CDR3 runs to 16 residues. Germline trimming cut 6 bases from V and 4 bases from J; bases unmatched to any gene: 9. Here the CDR3 DNA reads TGTGCCAGCAGCCCTCGGACAGGGGGAGGTAATCAGCCCCAGCATTTT. It specifies CASSPRTGGGNQPQHF.

This chain uses TRBV28 with TRBJ2-3; 11 bases line up with TRBD2. This CDR3 region has 16 residues. The germline gives CDR1 MDHEN, CDR2 SYDVKM. Losses at the gene ends were 1 base for V and 4 bases for J; bases not matched to a gene: 4. CDR3 DNA sequence: TGTGCCAGCAGTTTATTGCCTAGCGGGGGGTCAGATACGCAGTATTTT. It is translated as CASSLLPSGGSDTQYF.

The chain links TRBV6-2 or TRBV6-3 to TRBJ1-2; 9 nucleotides align to TRBD1. Trimming at V came to 4 bases and at J to 2 bases, leaving 5 bases not matched to a gene. CDR3 length: 15 residues. Germline values: CDR1 MNHEY, CDR2 SVGEGT. The CDR3 sequence: CASSSAGQGNYGYTF. The CDR3 DNA reads TGTGCCAGCAGTTCCGCGGGACAGGGCAACTATGGCTACACCTTC.

This clonotype was picked up a small number of times. The rearrangement links TRBV20-1 to TRBJ2-7; 12 bases are a match to TRBD2. With V trimmed by 6 bases and J by 0 bases, 12 bases remained unmatched. The CDR3 covers 17 residues. Germline V CDR1 and CDR2: DFQATT, SNEGSKA (reference sequence). As DNA, the CDR3 is TGCAGTGCCAACACCGGGACTAGCGGGCTGGTCTCCTACGAGCAGTACTTC. It translates to CSANTGTSGLVSYEQYF.

V and J are TRBV29-1 and TRBJ2-4; perhaps TRBD2 as D (5 bases). Germline lookup yields CDR1 SQVTM and CDR2 ANQGSEA. Trimming removed 4 bases from V and 5 bases from J, with 21 bases in between. The CDR3 is made up of 16 amino acids. CDR3 loop: CSVVRVGSTRQNIQYF. CDR3 in DNA: TGCAGCGTTGTAAGAGTAGGGAGCACACGCCAAAACATTCAGTACTTC.